The 27 T cell receptor beta chains in this list originate from one sample, sequenced in a study of blood T cell repertoires in COVID-19. Clones were sequenced by immunoSEQ multiplex PCR, and TCRdb holds only the in-frame ones, with some missing. The table lists approximately 90,000 clones, about 80% of them singletons. What was sequenced was peripheral blood. The receptors come from a woman of 80 years or more with acute or convalescent COVID-19.

The chain carries TRBV3-1 (or the pseudogene TRBV3-2) and TRBJ2-5, with D perhaps matching TRBD2 (5 bases). V lost 4 bases and J lost 5, with 11 bases in between. Germline V CDR1 and CDR2: LGHDT, YNNKEL (reference sequence). CDR3 size: 13 residues. The CDR3 loop is CASSPDAGETQYF. DNA for the CDR3: TGTGCCAGCAGCCCGGACGCGGGCGAGACCCAGTACTTC.

This rearrangement joins TRBV3-1 (or the pseudogene TRBV3-2) to TRBJ2-7; D call uncertain. Germline V CDR1 and CDR2: LGHDT, YNNKEL (reference sequence). This CDR3 has 12 residues. V was pared by 3 bases and J by 1 base, with 4 bases between. In DNA, the CDR3 is TGTGCCAGCAGCCAGACTTCCTACGAGCAGTACTTC. It yields the protein CASSQTSYEQYF.

This chain connects TRBV19 to TRBJ1-1; perhaps TRBD1 as D (6 bases). Trimming took off 4 bases at V and 1 base at J, with 16 bases between the two ends. Germline V CDR1 and CDR2: LNHDA, SQIVND (reference sequence). This CDR3 has 16 residues. CDR3 region: CASSSREGHSNTEAFF. The DNA of the CDR3 is TGTGCCAGTAGTAGTAGGGAGGGACATTCGAACACTGAAGCTTTCTTT.

The rearrangement links TRBV30 to TRBJ2-2; D not resolved. Germline CDR1 and CDR2: GTSNPN and SVGIG (reference sequence). V dropped 3 bases and J dropped 7 bases, with 18 bases sitting between them. The CDR3 consists of 15 residues. The CDR3 DNA follows: TGTGCCTGGAGAGCTAGGCTGGGTCAGAGCGGGGAGCTGTTTTTT. Protein product: CAWRARLGQSGELFF.

This chain links TRBV7-2 with TRBJ2-5; perhaps TRBD2 as D (6 bases). The CDR3 totals 14 residues. CDR1 and CDR2 from the germline V gene are SGHTA and FQGNSA. Between the trimmed V and J ends, which lost 4 bases and 3 bases, there was a span of 12 bases. As DNA, the CDR3 is TGTGCCAGCAGCTCGGAGGGAGGAAAAGAGACCCAGTACTTC. Protein sequence: CASSSEGGKETQYF.

The chain carries TRBV6-5 and TRBJ1-1; maybe TRBD1 (6 bases). There are 15 residues in the CDR3. In germline, CDR1 is MNHEY, CDR2 SVGAGI. V lost 6 bases and J lost 2, with 16 bases in between. The CDR3 loop is CASSPWGHHNTEAFF. As DNA, the CDR3 is TGTGCCAGCAGCCCCTGGGGGCACCACAACACTGAAGCTTTCTTT.

J is TRBJ1-5 and V is TRBV30; D ambiguous. In germline, CDR1 is GTSNPN, CDR2 SVGIG (reference sequence). The V gene lost 3 bases and the J gene lost 3 bases, with 6 bases spanning the gap. This CDR3 region has 12 residues. CDR3 nucleotides: TGTGCCTGGAGCCAAAACAATCAGCCCCAGCATTTT. Its translation is CAWSQNNQPQHF.

CDR3 protein: CASSLDGGQGPDTQYF. In nucleotides, the CDR3 is TGTGCCAGCAGCTTAGATGGGGGACAGGGGCCAGATACGCAGTATTTT. The chain employs TRBV11-3 and TRBJ2-3, with TRBD1 matching 10 bases. After removal of 0 bases from V and 4 bases from J, the junction contained 4 bases not matched to a gene. The CDR3 contains 16 residues. Germline assignment: CDR1 SGHNT and CDR2 YENEEA.

This chain links TRBV24-1 with TRBJ1-2, with a weak D call TRBD1 (6 bases). Germline CDR1 reads KGHDR; CDR2 reads SFDVKD. V lost 2 bases and J lost 8, with 11 bases in between. The CDR3 runs 13 residues. CDR3 sequence (DNA): TGTGCCACCAGTGATTCTACAGGGTGGGGCTACACCTTC. It encodes CATSDSTGWGYTF.

The chain is built from TRBV19 and TRBJ2-7; tentative D call: TRBD2 (6 bases). The germline V gene has CDR1 LNHDA and CDR2 SQIVND (reference sequence). Trimming pared 4 bases from V and 2 bases from J, leaving 18 bases between. The CDR3 runs to 16 residues. The CDR3 here is CASSSPGASAAYEQYF. The DNA for the CDR3 is TGTGCCAGTAGTAGCCCCGGGGCTAGCGCCGCCTACGAGCAGTACTTC.

The chain links TRBV11-3 to TRBJ2-2; no clear D gene. V lost 4 bases and J lost 4, with 7 bases in between. CDR3 length equals 13 residues. Germline CDR1 SGHNT, CDR2 YENEEA. This CDR3 is CASSSVVTGELFF. The DNA for the CDR3 is TGTGCCAGCAGCTCGGTCGTCACCGGGGAGCTGTTTTTT.

This clone was seen more than once but under ten times. The chain uses TRBV7-2 and TRBJ1-4; D gene unclear. The CDR3 extends over 11 amino acids. Germline V lookup: CDR1 SGHTA, CDR2 FQGNSA. The V end was cut by 5 bases, the J end by 4 bases, with 2 bases between. The CDR3 DNA reads TGTGCCAGCAGCCTTAATGAAAAACTGTTTTTT. Protein product: CASSLNEKLFF.

J is TRBJ2-2 and V is TRBV18; D ambiguous. Trimming pared 3 bases from V and 7 bases from J, leaving 15 bases between. Germline loops: CDR1 KGHSH, CDR2 LQKENI. The CDR3 is made up of 15 amino acids. The CDR3 sequence is CASSPFTVRGGELFF. The CDR3 DNA is TGTGCCAGCTCACCCTTTACGGTTCGAGGCGGGGAGCTGTTTTTT.

This clone was seen once. The rearrangement joins TRBV5-4 to TRBJ2-5; D perhaps matches TRBD1 (6 bases). Trimming left V 0 bases short and J 6 bases short, with 9 bases between. The CDR3 contains 13 residues. Germline V lookup: CDR1 SGHNT, CDR2 YYREEE (reference sequence). CDR3 sequence: CASSLDRDKTQYF. The CDR3, as DNA: TGTGCCAGCAGCTTGGACAGGGACAAGACCCAGTACTTC.

The chain couples TRBV18 to TRBJ2-7; TRBD2 is a possible D gene (6 bases). Germline-derived CDR1 and CDR2 are KGHSH and LQKENI. The CDR3 runs to 13 residues. V lost 6 bases and J 6 bases, leaving 15 bases between the germline ends. The CDR3 spells CASSNAVGGEQYF. CDR3 DNA sequence: TGTGCCAGCTCGAATGCTGTCGGGGGCGAGCAGTACTTC.

The gene calls are TRBV4-2 and TRBJ1-2; the D is unclear. The CDR3 runs to 15 residues. V lost 0 bases to trimming and J lost 1 base, with 9 bases between them. The germline V gene has CDR1 LGHNA and CDR2 YNFKEQ. The CDR3 region is CASSQDRTDNYGYTF. The CDR3 nucleotides are TGTGCCAGCAGCCAAGATCGGACTGATAACTATGGCTACACCTTC.

The chain uses TRBV3-1 (or the pseudogene TRBV3-2) and TRBJ2-1; no firm D call. The germline V gene encodes CDR1 LGHDT and CDR2 YNNKEL (reference sequence). V was shortened by 4 bases and J by 12 bases, with 10 bases between the two germline ends. The CDR3 has 11 residues. DNA of the CDR3: TGTGCCAGCAGCCCCGGAGAAGGGCAGTTCTTC. Translated: CASSPGEGQFF.

The rearrangement uses TRBV3-1 (or the pseudogene TRBV3-2) and TRBJ1-1; tentatively, D is TRBD1 (5 bases). The germline V and J ends were trimmed by 4 bases and 0 bases, with 9 bases remaining between them. This CDR3 is built from 14 residues. The germline V gene has CDR1 LGHDT and CDR2 YNNKEL (reference sequence). CDR3 residues: CASSPGPMNTEAFF. The CDR3 DNA follows: TGTGCCAGCAGCCCAGGGCCCATGAACACTGAAGCTTTCTTT.

The chain carries TRBV19 and TRBJ2-5; 14 bases are a match to TRBD2. The CDR3 covers 18 residues. The V segment lost 6 bases and the J segment 6 bases; nucleotides outside the gene matches: 15. Germline assignment: CDR1 LNHDA and CDR2 SQIVND (reference sequence). The CDR3 region is CASSPGSGTSGRIKTQYF. For the CDR3, the DNA is TGTGCCAGTAGCCCAGGGTCCGGGACTAGCGGGAGAATAAAGACCCAGTACTTC. Based on the CDR3 plus reference TRBV19 and TRBJ2-5, the full variable domain is DGGITQSPKYLFRKEGQNVTLSCEQNLNHDAMYWYRQDPGQGLRLIYYSQIVNDFQKGDIAEGYSVSREKKESFPLTVTSAQKNPTAFYLCASSPGSGTSGRIKTQYFGPGTRLLVL.

The chain is built from TRBV5-1 and TRBJ2-5; D remains ambiguous. V lost 0 bases and J 7 bases, leaving 13 bases between the germline ends. This CDR3 region has 14 residues. Germline loops: CDR1 SGHRS, CDR2 YFSETQ. The CDR3 spells CASSLDGSSGTQYF. The DNA of the CDR3 is TGCGCCAGCAGCTTGGATGGTAGCTCGGGGACCCAGTACTTC.

The V gene is TRBV20-1, the J gene TRBJ2-1; D may be TRBD2 (6 bases). The CDR3 consists of 10 residues. Per the germline V gene, CDR1 is DFQATT and CDR2 is SNEGSKA (reference sequence). Trimming stripped 6 bases from V and 12 bases from J, with 12 bases between. In nucleotides, the CDR3 is TGCAGTGCGTTAGAGGAGGGGCAGTTCTTC. Translating it yields CSALEEGQFF.

The chain is built from TRBV14 and TRBJ2-2; TRBD2 agrees at 9 bases. Germline CDR1 is SGHDN and CDR2 is FVKESK. Germline trimming cut 2 bases from V and 5 bases from J; bases unmatched to any gene: 6. This CDR3 has 16 amino acids. This CDR3 is CASSQLAGRGTGELFF. CDR3 nucleotide sequence: TGTGCCAGCAGCCAACTAGCGGGAAGGGGTACCGGGGAGCTGTTTTTT.

The chain joins TRBV5-1 to TRBJ1-4, with D unresolved. Germline-derived CDR1 and CDR2 are SGHRS and YFSETQ. The CDR3 spans 14 residues. V dropped 2 bases and J dropped 11 bases, with 16 bases sitting between them. CDR3 sequence reads: CASSFDQGLSKLFF. The CDR3 DNA is TGCGCCAGCAGCTTTGACCAAGGACTTTCCAAACTGTTTTTT.

About this clone: Other DNA sequences of this sample code for an identical CDR3. V and J are TRBV3-1 (or the pseudogene TRBV3-2) and TRBJ2-3; TRBD1 might be the D (5 bases). V shed 1 base and J shed 2 bases, with 13 bases lying between them. The CDR3 sequence is 16 residues long. Per the germline V gene, CDR1 is LGHDT and CDR2 is YNNKEL (reference sequence). CDR3 in amino acids: CASSQVGVRSTDTQYF. DNA for the CDR3: TGTGCCAGCAGCCAAGTAGGGGTCCGATCCACAGATACGCAGTATTTT.

This clone showed up just a few times. The J gene is TRBJ2-5, the V gene TRBV5-4; D gene ambiguous. V lost 2 bases, J lost 0 bases, and 2 bases lay in between. The CDR3 is 12 residues long. The V gene's germline CDR1 is SGHNT and CDR2 YYREEE (reference sequence). DNA of the CDR3: TGTGCCAGCAGCTTCAACCAAGAGACCCAGTACTTC. As protein: CASSFNQETQYF.

The gene calls are TRBV11-2 and TRBJ2-5; 7 bases align to TRBD2. The CDR3 runs 15 residues. V lost 3 bases and J lost 1; bases outside the gene matches: 5. Germline V lookup: CDR1 SGHAT, CDR2 FQNNGV. The CDR3 is CASSFLTSLQETQYF. CDR3 sequence (DNA): TGTGCCAGCAGCTTCCTGACTAGCCTCCAAGAGACCCAGTACTTC.

The chain joins TRBV7-9 to TRBJ2-2; no definite D call. Germline loops: CDR1 SEHNR, CDR2 FQNEAQ (reference sequence). The germline V and J ends were trimmed by 3 bases and 4 bases, with 3 bases remaining between them. The CDR3 sequence is 12 residues long. The CDR3 loop reads CASSFSTGELFF. The CDR3 coding sequence is TGTGCCAGCAGCTTTAGCACCGGGGAGCTGTTTTTT.